The present TCR beta chain was sequenced within a study of T-cell reconstitution after alpha-beta-depleted transplantation in children. Study-wide findings and caveats: The origin of alpha-beta T cells about two months after transplant was reportedly several hundred expanded graft clones. It was surviving recipient T cells and thymic progenitors that gave some patients high TCRbeta diversity at day 60. A year had passed since transplant, and T-cell counts and diversity by then came mostly from newly produced T cells.

In regard to this clonotype: What it binds is not known.

A library of TCRbeta sequences, prepared with unique molecular identifiers, was generated. Each CDR3 protein is one row after TCRdb ran MiXCR on the PCR reads. The data show about 540,000 distinct CDR3 sequences, with 25% to 30% seen just once and about a third held by the top ten. The germline gives CDR1 SGHDT, CDR2 YYEEEE. The V and J ends lost 4 bases and 2 bases, in that order; junction bases with no gene match: 14. The CDR3 has 18 residues. The material was PBMCs, obtained before TCRalphabeta/CD19-depleted stem cell transplant. The chain combines TRBV5-6 with TRBJ2-2, with 7 bases fitting TRBD1. This receptor was obtained from a boy younger than two with Wiskott-Aldrich syndrome, due to receive a stem cell transplant. CDR3 amino acids: CASSPTRPGQTNTGELFF. The CDR3 DNA sequence: TGTGCCAGCAGCCCCACCCGTCCGGGACAGACCAACACCGGGGAGCTGTTTTTT.